These T cell receptor beta chains were read from a single sample in a study of T-cell memory formation after mild COVID-19. MiXCR, applied by TCRdb to the 5' RACE reads, yields one record per CDR3 protein. Altogether 500,000 to 650,000 distinct CDR3 sequences are present, about 20% being singletons, with the ten largest covering around 9.2%. Sequencing used PBMCs or a T cell subset sorted from them (not recorded which). These receptors all stem from an adult woman who had mild COVID-19 (a few samples of this study predate the infection). Cell type and time point are not known. The CDR3 runs from the conserved cysteine through the conserved F or W.

V gene: TRBV19
J gene: TRBJ1-1
CDR3 protein: CASTTPSTDMNTEAFF

V gene: TRBV4-1
J gene: TRBJ1-1
CDR3 protein: CASSQQISEGIEAFF

V gene: TRBV7-2
J gene: TRBJ1-3
CDR3 protein: CASSLLTGGIGNTIYF

V gene: TRBV6-6
J gene: TRBJ2-1
CDR3 protein: CASSYLPGTNNEQFF

V gene: TRBV20-1
J gene: TRBJ2-7
CDR3 protein: CSASFSGAYEQYF

V gene: TRBV18
J gene: TRBJ1-1
CDR3 protein: CASSTQGPGTEAFF

V gene: TRBV7-9
J gene: TRBJ1-1
CDR3 protein: CASSGVGTEAFF

V gene: TRBV7-6
J gene: TRBJ2-3
CDR3 protein: CASSLLVATSSTDTQYF

V gene: TRBV4-1
J gene: TRBJ1-6
CDR3 protein: CASSRQDGGPTSPLHF

V gene: TRBV19
J gene: TRBJ2-1
CDR3 protein: CASRDLRDSNEQFF

V gene: TRBV7-2
J gene: TRBJ2-1
CDR3 protein: CASRRTGWDEQFF

V gene: TRBV5-1
J gene: TRBJ1-5
CDR3 protein: CASSLAAGGNQPQHF

V gene: TRBV5-1
J gene: TRBJ2-5
CDR3 protein: CASSLTGAQETQYF

V gene: TRBV29-1
J gene: TRBJ1-1
CDR3 protein: CSAIRGVMNTEAFF

V gene: TRBV19
J gene: TRBJ1-1
CDR3 protein: CASSDGQGVLNTEAFF

V gene: TRBV14
J gene: TRBJ2-1
CDR3 protein: CATRGTGSGNEQFF

V gene: TRBV15
J gene: TRBJ2-5
CDR3 protein: CATRLAGVETQYF

V gene: TRBV4-2
J gene: TRBJ2-7
CDR3 protein: CASSQDRRGESYEQYF

V gene: TRBV7-3
J gene: TRBJ1-2
CDR3 protein: CASSFGAGGSYGYTF